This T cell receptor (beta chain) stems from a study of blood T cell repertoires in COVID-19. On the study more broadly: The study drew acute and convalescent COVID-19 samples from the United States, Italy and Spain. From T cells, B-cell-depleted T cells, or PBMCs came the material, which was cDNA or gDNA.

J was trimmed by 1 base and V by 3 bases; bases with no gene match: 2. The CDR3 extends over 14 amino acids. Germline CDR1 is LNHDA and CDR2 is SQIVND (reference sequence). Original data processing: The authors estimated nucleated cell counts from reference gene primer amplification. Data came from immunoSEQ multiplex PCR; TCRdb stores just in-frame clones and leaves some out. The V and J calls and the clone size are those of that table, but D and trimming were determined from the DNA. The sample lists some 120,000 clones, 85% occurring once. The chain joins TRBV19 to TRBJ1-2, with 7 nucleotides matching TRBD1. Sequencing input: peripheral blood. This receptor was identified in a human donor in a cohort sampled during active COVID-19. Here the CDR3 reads CASSMGTVNYGYTF. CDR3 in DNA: TGTGCCAGTAGTATGGGGACAGTTAACTATGGCTACACCTTC.